These T cell receptor beta chains were read from a single sample in a study of T cells in Graves' hyperthyroidism and ophthalmopathy. A single record per CDR3 protein comes from TCRdb applying MiXCR to the multiplex PCR reads. The table records about 500,000 distinct CDR3 sequences, 13% to 15% of them present only once. The sequencing sample was made of blood. The receptors shown here come from a woman aged 18-30 years with Graves' hyperthyroidism. CDR3s include the opening cysteine and the closing phenylalanine or tryptophan. The order of the fields is J gene, clone size, V gene, D gene, CDR3 DNA, CDR3 protein. A D gene is named only where the DNA matches it firmly. For some rows the clone size is stated as once, few or many, or as a class when expanded; others skip it.

j_gene: TRBJ2-3; abundance: many; v_gene: TRBV2; d_gene: TRBD2; CDR3nt: TGTGCCAGCAGCGACCCGGGACTAGCGGGAGAAGATACGCAGTATTTT; CDR3aa: CASSDPGLAGEDTQYF
j_gene: TRBJ2-1; abundance: few; v_gene: TRBV18; d_gene: -; CDR3nt: TGTGCCAGCTCACCATATAAAGGGAATGAGCAGTTCTTC; CDR3aa: CASSPYKGNEQFF
j_gene: TRBJ2-1; abundance: many; v_gene: TRBV11-2; d_gene: -; CDR3nt: TGTGCCAGCAGCTTAGTAACGGGTACCGTCTACAATGAGCAGTTCTTC; CDR3aa: CASSLVTGTVYNEQFF
j_gene: TRBJ1-1; abundance: many; v_gene: TRBV19; d_gene: -; CDR3nt: TGTGCCAGTAGTATAGTCCTCACGTCGGCTGAAGCTTTCTTT; CDR3aa: CASSIVLTSAEAFF
j_gene: TRBJ1-2; abundance: many; v_gene: TRBV12-3/TRBV12-4; d_gene: -; CDR3nt: TGTGCCAGCAGTTTAGGACGAGGCATCGGCGGCTACACCTTC; CDR3aa: CASSLGRGIGGYTF
j_gene: TRBJ1-2; abundance: many; v_gene: TRBV12-3/TRBV12-4; d_gene: -; CDR3nt: TGTGCCAGCAGTTTAGCGGAAGCCTATGGCTACACCTTC; CDR3aa: CASSLAEAYGYTF
j_gene: TRBJ2-2; abundance: many; v_gene: TRBV2; d_gene: -; CDR3nt: TGTGCCAGCAGTCCCCCATGCAACCCGACCACCGGGGAGCTGTTTTTT; CDR3aa: CASSPPCNPTTGELFF
j_gene: TRBJ1-1; abundance: few; v_gene: TRBV19; d_gene: -; CDR3nt: TGTGCCAGTATTCGGGACAATACCCCAGAAGCTTTCTTT; CDR3aa: CASIRDNTPEAFF
j_gene: TRBJ1-4; abundance: -; v_gene: TRBV24-1; d_gene: -; CDR3nt: TGTGCCACCAGTGAGAATGAAAAACTGTTTTTT; CDR3aa: CATSENEKLFF
j_gene: TRBJ1-6; abundance: once; v_gene: TRBV2; d_gene: TRBD1; CDR3nt: TGTGCCAGCAGTGGGGGACAGGGGGGGGGTTCACCCCTCCACTTT; CDR3aa: CASSGGQGGGSPLHF
j_gene: TRBJ2-2; abundance: -; v_gene: TRBV7-2; d_gene: TRBD1; CDR3nt: TGTGCCAGCAGCTTAAACGGACAGGGGGCCGCCGGGGAGCTGTTTTTT; CDR3aa: CASSLNGQGAAGELFF
j_gene: TRBJ1-1; abundance: many; v_gene: TRBV20-1; d_gene: -; CDR3nt: TGCAGTGCTAGAGTCAGGAGCACTGAAGCTTTCTTT; CDR3aa: CSARVRSTEAFF
j_gene: TRBJ1-2; abundance: -; v_gene: TRBV10-3; d_gene: -; CDR3nt: TGTGCCATCAGCATATCTCGGGAGTTTAGGTATGGCTACACCTTC; CDR3aa: CAISISREFRYGYTF
j_gene: TRBJ1-1; abundance: many; v_gene: TRBV2; d_gene: -; CDR3nt: TGTGCCAGCAGTGAAGCGCCTGGGAACACTGAAGCTTTCTTT; CDR3aa: CASSEAPGNTEAFF
j_gene: TRBJ2-7; abundance: few; v_gene: TRBV7-9; d_gene: TRBD1; CDR3nt: TGTGCCAGCAGCTTGGTGGGGACAGCAAGAAACTACGAGCAGTACTTC; CDR3aa: CASSLVGTARNYEQYF
j_gene: TRBJ1-3; abundance: few; v_gene: TRBV15; d_gene: -; CDR3nt: TGTGCCACCAGCAGAGTCGGAAGTGGAAACACCATATATTTT; CDR3aa: CATSRVGSGNTIYF
j_gene: TRBJ1-2; abundance: many; v_gene: TRBV2; d_gene: -; CDR3nt: TGTGCCAGCAGTGAAGCTTATGGGGACCGATTCACTCTCACAAACTATGGCTACACCTTC; CDR3aa: CASSEAYGDRFTLTNYGYTF
j_gene: TRBJ2-2; abundance: -; v_gene: TRBV19; d_gene: TRBD1; CDR3nt: TGTGCCAGTCGGGACAGACCTAACACCGGGGAGCTGTTTTTT; CDR3aa: CASRDRPNTGELFF
j_gene: TRBJ2-1; abundance: -; v_gene: TRBV20-1; d_gene: TRBD2; CDR3nt: TGCAGTACAGGGACTAGCGGGAGCTCCTACAATGAGCAGTTCTTC; CDR3aa: CSTGTSGSSYNEQFF
j_gene: TRBJ1-6; abundance: many; v_gene: TRBV5-1; d_gene: -; CDR3nt: TGCGCCAGCAGCTTGTTGTTCACCCATTCACCCCTCCACTTT; CDR3aa: CASSLLFTHSPLHF
j_gene: TRBJ2-5; abundance: once; v_gene: TRBV5-8; d_gene: -; CDR3nt: TGTGCCAGCAGCTCGGAGCGCCGGATGGGGGAGACCCAGTACTTC; CDR3aa: CASSSERRMGETQYF
j_gene: TRBJ2-7; abundance: many; v_gene: TRBV29-1; d_gene: -; CDR3nt: TGCAGCGTTGAAGTGCAGACAGCAGCCTACGAGCAGTACTTC; CDR3aa: CSVEVQTAAYEQYF
j_gene: TRBJ2-6; abundance: many; v_gene: TRBV6-1; d_gene: -; CDR3nt: TGTGCCAGCGGACCGAGGTCTGGGGCCAACGTCCTGACTTTC; CDR3aa: CASGPRSGANVLTF
j_gene: TRBJ1-2; abundance: few; v_gene: TRBV4-2; d_gene: TRBD1; CDR3nt: TGTGCCAGCAGCCAAGAAGGACAGGGGAAGTCCTATGGCTACACCTTC; CDR3aa: CASSQEGQGKSYGYTF
j_gene: TRBJ2-4; abundance: many; v_gene: TRBV20-1; d_gene: -; CDR3nt: TGCAGTGCTACAGGGGGGCGGGCCAAAAACATTCAGTACTTC; CDR3aa: CSATGGRAKNIQYF
j_gene: TRBJ2-7; abundance: many; v_gene: TRBV11-3; d_gene: -; CDR3nt: TGTGCCAGCAGCTTACCCGGGACTTACAGCTACGAGCAGTACTTC; CDR3aa: CASSLPGTYSYEQYF
j_gene: TRBJ1-1; abundance: many; v_gene: TRBV20-1; d_gene: -; CDR3nt: TGCAGATGTCACCTGAACACTGAAGCTTTCTTT; CDR3aa: CRCHLNTEAFF
j_gene: TRBJ2-1; abundance: many; v_gene: TRBV4-1; d_gene: -; CDR3nt: TGCGCCAGCAGCCAATCGCTCGGGGGAGTCTACAATGAGCAGTTCTTC; CDR3aa: CASSQSLGGVYNEQFF
j_gene: TRBJ1-5; abundance: few; v_gene: TRBV30; d_gene: -; CDR3nt: TGTGCCTGGAGTCGGGCAGGCGATCAGCCCCAGCATTTT; CDR3aa: CAWSRAGDQPQHF
j_gene: TRBJ2-7; abundance: -; v_gene: TRBV12-3/TRBV12-4; d_gene: -; CDR3nt: TGTGCCAGCAGTTTAGGGGCGGGGTTCTCCTACGAGCAGTACTTC; CDR3aa: CASSLGAGFSYEQYF
j_gene: TRBJ2-3; abundance: -; v_gene: TRBV9; d_gene: TRBD1; CDR3nt: TGTGCCAGCAGCGGAACAGGGGGCACAGATACGCAGTATTTT; CDR3aa: CASSGTGGTDTQYF
j_gene: TRBJ1-3; abundance: many; v_gene: TRBV18; d_gene: -; CDR3nt: TGTGCCAGCTCACCAAATAGTGTCAGCTCTGGAAACACCATATATTTT; CDR3aa: CASSPNSVSSGNTIYF
j_gene: TRBJ1-5; abundance: -; v_gene: TRBV2; d_gene: -; CDR3nt: TGTGCCAGCAATTTGGACAGAAACAGCAATCAGCCCCAGCATTTT; CDR3aa: CASNLDRNSNQPQHF
j_gene: TRBJ2-5; abundance: -; v_gene: TRBV7-3; d_gene: TRBD1; CDR3nt: TGTGCCAGCAGCTTAACAGGGACAGGGTTCGGAGAGACCCAGTACTTC; CDR3aa: CASSLTGTGFGETQYF
j_gene: TRBJ1-5; abundance: many; v_gene: TRBV12-5; d_gene: -; CDR3nt: TGTGCTAGTGCCCTCCTTTTGGGGGCAGGCAATCAGCCCCAGCATTTT; CDR3aa: CASALLLGAGNQPQHF
j_gene: TRBJ2-3; abundance: few; v_gene: TRBV20-1; d_gene: -; CDR3nt: TGCAGTGCCGATCGGGCAGCTACAGATACGCAGTATTTT; CDR3aa: CSADRAATDTQYF
j_gene: TRBJ2-1; abundance: many; v_gene: TRBV30; d_gene: -; CDR3nt: TGTGCCTGGACCAGAGGAGACGGCTACAATGAGCAGTTCTTC; CDR3aa: CAWTRGDGYNEQFF
j_gene: TRBJ1-1; abundance: many; v_gene: TRBV2; d_gene: -; CDR3nt: TGTGCCAGCAGGCCTTCGAAAGGGGGGAGTGGGACTGAAGCTTTCTTT; CDR3aa: CASRPSKGGSGTEAFF
j_gene: TRBJ2-1; abundance: -; v_gene: TRBV10-2; d_gene: -; CDR3nt: TGCGCCAACAGTGGAGACCCCATCGGGGGCTACAATGAGCAGTTCTTC; CDR3aa: CANSGDPIGGYNEQFF
j_gene: TRBJ2-7; abundance: -; v_gene: TRBV4-1; d_gene: TRBD2; CDR3nt: TGCGCCAGCAGCCAAGGACTAGCGGGATGGGGCGAGCAGTACTTC; CDR3aa: CASSQGLAGWGEQYF
j_gene: TRBJ2-7; abundance: few; v_gene: TRBV5-6; d_gene: -; CDR3nt: TGTGCCAGCAGCTTGGGGGGGGCGCAAGAGCAGTACTTC; CDR3aa: CASSLGGAQEQYF
j_gene: TRBJ2-2; abundance: many; v_gene: TRBV12-3/TRBV12-4; d_gene: -; CDR3nt: TGTGCCAGCAAACCTACAGCGTGGGGGAACACCGGGGAGCTGTTTTTT; CDR3aa: CASKPTAWGNTGELFF
j_gene: TRBJ2-1; abundance: -; v_gene: TRBV5-4; d_gene: TRBD2; CDR3nt: TGTGCCAGCAGTCGGCAAACTAGCGGGAGTTTATCCGTTGGCGTCTACAATGAGCAGTTCTTC; CDR3aa: CASSRQTSGSLSVGVYNEQFF
j_gene: TRBJ1-5; abundance: -; v_gene: TRBV7-9; d_gene: -; CDR3nt: TGTGCCAGCAGCTTAGCGACACCTAATCAGCCCCAGCATTTT; CDR3aa: CASSLATPNQPQHF
j_gene: TRBJ1-3; abundance: -; v_gene: TRBV18; d_gene: -; CDR3nt: TGTGCCAGCTCACCACGAGAAAACTTTCGCTCTGGAAACACCATATATTTT; CDR3aa: CASSPRENFRSGNTIYF
j_gene: TRBJ2-3; abundance: few; v_gene: TRBV7-9; d_gene: -; CDR3nt: TGTGCCAGCAGCTCCCAAGATCTACCCGTACCAGATACGCAGTATTTT; CDR3aa: CASSSQDLPVPDTQYF
j_gene: TRBJ1-1; abundance: -; v_gene: TRBV3-1; d_gene: -; CDR3nt: TGTGCCAGCAGGGGCGCTGGGGGCGGTTGGTTGAACACTGAAGCTTTCTTT; CDR3aa: CASRGAGGGWLNTEAFF
j_gene: TRBJ2-3; abundance: -; v_gene: TRBV10-3; d_gene: TRBD1; CDR3nt: TGTGCCATCAGTGGGACAGGGGATACGCAGTATTTT; CDR3aa: CAISGTGDTQYF
j_gene: TRBJ2-1; abundance: -; v_gene: TRBV19; d_gene: -; CDR3nt: TGTGCCAGTAGCACACCGGGACGCGCATACAATGAGCAGTTCTTC; CDR3aa: CASSTPGRAYNEQFF
j_gene: TRBJ2-2; abundance: -; v_gene: TRBV14; d_gene: -; CDR3nt: TGTGCCAGCAGCCTATTCGGGACCTCCACCGGGGAGCTGTTTTTT; CDR3aa: CASSLFGTSTGELFF
j_gene: TRBJ2-3; abundance: many; v_gene: TRBV19; d_gene: -; CDR3nt: TGTGCCAGTAGCCCCCCGTCTGCGGGTCTTTTCACAGATACGCAGTATTTT; CDR3aa: CASSPPSAGLFTDTQYF
j_gene: TRBJ1-5; abundance: many; v_gene: TRBV15; d_gene: TRBD1; CDR3nt: TGTGCCACCAGCAGCACGGACAGGGGGCGATCCAATCAGCCCCAGCATTTT; CDR3aa: CATSSTDRGRSNQPQHF
j_gene: TRBJ2-3; abundance: -; v_gene: TRBV10-1; d_gene: -; CDR3nt: TGCGCCAGCCAAGGCACACGTACAGATACGCAGTATTTT; CDR3aa: CASQGTRTDTQYF
j_gene: TRBJ2-4; abundance: few; v_gene: TRBV19; d_gene: -; CDR3nt: TGTGCCGCCAACGGGGGGCTAGCCAAAAACATTCAGTACTTC; CDR3aa: CAANGGLAKNIQYF
j_gene: TRBJ2-7; abundance: many; v_gene: TRBV27; d_gene: TRBD2; CDR3nt: TGTGCCAGCAGTCGAGGACTAGCGGGAGGCCGGCGAGCCTACGAGCAGTACTTC; CDR3aa: CASSRGLAGGRRAYEQYF
j_gene: TRBJ2-3; abundance: -; v_gene: TRBV7-3; d_gene: TRBD2; CDR3nt: TGTGCCAGCAGCTTAAGTAGCGGGGATCATACGCAGTATTTT; CDR3aa: CASSLSSGDHTQYF
j_gene: TRBJ2-3; abundance: many; v_gene: TRBV11-3; d_gene: TRBD2; CDR3nt: TGTGCCAGCAGCCTCTCGGGACTAGCGGGAGGGCTGAGCTACACAGATACGCAGTATTTT; CDR3aa: CASSLSGLAGGLSYTDTQYF